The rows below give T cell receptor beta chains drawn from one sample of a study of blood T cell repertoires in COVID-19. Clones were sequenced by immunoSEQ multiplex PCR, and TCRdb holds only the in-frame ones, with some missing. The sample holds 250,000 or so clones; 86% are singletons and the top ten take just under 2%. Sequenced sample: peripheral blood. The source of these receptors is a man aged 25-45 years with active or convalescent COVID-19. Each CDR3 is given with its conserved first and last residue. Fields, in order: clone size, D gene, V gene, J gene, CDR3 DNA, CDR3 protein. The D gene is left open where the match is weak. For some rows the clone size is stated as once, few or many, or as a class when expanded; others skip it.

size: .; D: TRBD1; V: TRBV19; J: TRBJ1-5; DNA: TGTGCCAGTAGTCAGGGGGATCTTCGTCAGCCCCAGCATTTT; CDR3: CASSQGDLRQPQHF
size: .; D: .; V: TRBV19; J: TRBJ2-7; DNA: TGTGCCAGTAGTAGTCTAGCCGCTGACGAGCAGTACTTC; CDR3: CASSSLAADEQYF
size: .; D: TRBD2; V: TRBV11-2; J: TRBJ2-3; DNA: TGTGCCAGCAGCGCCCCTAGCGGGGTCGGGACAGATACGCAGTATTTT; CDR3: CASSAPSGVGTDTQYF
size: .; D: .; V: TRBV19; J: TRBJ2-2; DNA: TGTGCCAGTAGCCTTAGGGACTCTAACACCGGGGAGCTGTTTTTT; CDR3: CASSLRDSNTGELFF
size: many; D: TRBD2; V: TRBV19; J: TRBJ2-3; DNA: TGTGCCAGTAGTATGCGGGGGGGCACAGATACGCAGTATTTT; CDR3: CASSMRGGTDTQYF
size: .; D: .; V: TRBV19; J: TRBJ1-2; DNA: TGTGCCAGTAGCAATTATCTAGTGGGCTACACCTTC; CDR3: CASSNYLVGYTF
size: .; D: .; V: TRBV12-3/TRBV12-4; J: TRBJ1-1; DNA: TGTGCCAGCAGTTTGGCCGCCGACACTGAAGCTTTCTTT; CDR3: CASSLAADTEAFF
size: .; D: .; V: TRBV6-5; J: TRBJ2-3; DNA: TGTGCCAGCAGTTCTCAATCTAATACGCAGTATTTT; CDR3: CASSSQSNTQYF
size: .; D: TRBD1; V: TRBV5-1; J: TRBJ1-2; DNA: TGCGCCAGCAGCGGCGGGACAGTTAACTATGGCTACACCTTC; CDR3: CASSGGTVNYGYTF
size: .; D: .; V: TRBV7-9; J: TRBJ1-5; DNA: TGTGCCAGCAGCCTACAAGGTGGAGCCCAGCATTTT; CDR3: CASSLQGGAQHF
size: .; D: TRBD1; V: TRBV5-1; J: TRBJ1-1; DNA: TGCGCCAGCAGCCTTGGACAGGGGGGGATAATGAACACTGAAGCTTTCTTT; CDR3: CASSLGQGGIMNTEAFF
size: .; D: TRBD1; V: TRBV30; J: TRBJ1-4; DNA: TGTGCCTGCGAAAATACACAGGGGGCACTTGAAAAACTGTTTTTT; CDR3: CACENTQGALEKLFF
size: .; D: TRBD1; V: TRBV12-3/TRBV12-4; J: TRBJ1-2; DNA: TGTGCCAGCAGTCCAGGGGGGCTTGATGGCTACACCTTC; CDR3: CASSPGGLDGYTF
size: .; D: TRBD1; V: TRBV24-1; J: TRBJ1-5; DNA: TGTGCCACCAGTGAGGAGGGGGCCGAACAGCCCCAGCATTTT; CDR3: CATSEEGAEQPQHF
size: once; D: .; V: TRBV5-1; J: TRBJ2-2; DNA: TGCGCCAGCAGCTTCTCTGGGACAACGAACACCGGGGAGCTGTTTTTT; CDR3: CASSFSGTTNTGELFF
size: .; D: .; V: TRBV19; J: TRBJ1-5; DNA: TGTGCCAGTAGTATAGTAGGGGAAGGCAATCAGCCCCAGCATTTT; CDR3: CASSIVGEGNQPQHF
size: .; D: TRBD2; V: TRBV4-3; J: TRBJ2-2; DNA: TGCGCCAGCAGCCAATTTCGGGGGGCCGGGGAGCTGTTTTTT; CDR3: CASSQFRGAGELFF
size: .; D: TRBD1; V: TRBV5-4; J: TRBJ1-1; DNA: TGTGCCAGCAGCTTGGGGACAGGAAACACTGAAGCTTTCTTT; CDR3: CASSLGTGNTEAFF
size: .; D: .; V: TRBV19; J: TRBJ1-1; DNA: TGTGCCAGTAGTATAAGCCCGGGTGGCACTGAAGCTTTCTTT; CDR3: CASSISPGGTEAFF
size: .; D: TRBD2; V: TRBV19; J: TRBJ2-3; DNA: TGTGCCAGTAGTATAGATCCCCTAGCGGGGGCGGCAGATACGCAGTATTTT; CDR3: CASSIDPLAGAADTQYF
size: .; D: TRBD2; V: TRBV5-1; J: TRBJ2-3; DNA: TGCGCCAGCAGCTTGGGACTAGCGGGGGTACCAGATACGCAGTATTTT; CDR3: CASSLGLAGVPDTQYF
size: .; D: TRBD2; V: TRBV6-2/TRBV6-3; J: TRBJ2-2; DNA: TGTGCCAGCAGTTACTCCGGACTAGCGGGGGTGTATAGGGAGCTGTTTTTT; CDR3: CASSYSGLAGVYRELFF
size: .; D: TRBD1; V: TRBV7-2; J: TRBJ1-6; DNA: TGTGCCAGCAGCTCCCGGGACAGGTTTGTTAGCTCCTATAATTCACCCCTCCACTTT; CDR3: CASSSRDRFVSSYNSPLHF
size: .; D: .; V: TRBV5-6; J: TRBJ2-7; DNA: TGTGCCAGCAGCTACTCAATGACGACAGCCTACGAGCAGTACTTC; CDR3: CASSYSMTTAYEQYF
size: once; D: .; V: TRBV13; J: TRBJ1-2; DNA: TGTGCCAGCAGCTTAGGTCGGGGGGCAGAGTTAGGCACCTTC; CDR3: CASSLGRGAELGTF
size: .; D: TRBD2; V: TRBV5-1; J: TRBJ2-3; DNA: TGCGCCAGCAGCTTGGAACTAGCGGATACGCAGTATTTT; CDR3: CASSLELADTQYF
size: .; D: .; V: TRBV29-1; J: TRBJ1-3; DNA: TGCAGCGTTTCAACAGGGTACGGAAACACCATATATTTT; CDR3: CSVSTGYGNTIYF
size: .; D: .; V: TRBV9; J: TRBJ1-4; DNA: TGTGCCAGCAGCGCCTCCAATGAAAAACTGTTTTTT; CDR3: CASSASNEKLFF
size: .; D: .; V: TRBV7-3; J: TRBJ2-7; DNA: TGTGCCAGCAGCTATCCCTCGAGGAGGGTCGGCATAATAATTCCAACCTACGAGCAGTACTTC; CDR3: CASSYPSRRVGIIIPTYEQYF
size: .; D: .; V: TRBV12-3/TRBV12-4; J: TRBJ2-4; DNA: TGTGCCAGCAGTCCGCAGGCAAACATTCAGTACTTC; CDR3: CASSPQANIQYF